The rows below give T cell receptor beta chains drawn from one sample of a study of blood T cell repertoires in COVID-19. TCRdb keeps only in-frame clones here, not all; method: immunoSEQ multiplex PCR. The sample yields roughly 160,000 clones, more than 75% seen once. The sequencing input was peripheral blood. These receptors came from a man in his fifties or sixties who had recovered from COVID-19. CDR3s include the opening cysteine and the closing phenylalanine or tryptophan. The D gene is left open where the match is weak. Clone size is stated in some rows and not others, as once, few, many or a class when expanded.

clone size	J gene	V gene	D gene	CDR3 DNA	CDR3 protein
-	TRBJ1-1	TRBV7-9	TRBD1	TGTGCCAGCAGCTCACCAGGACAGGGCACTGAAGCTTTCTTT	CASSSPGQGTEAFF
-	TRBJ2-3	TRBV5-4	-	TGTGCCAGCAGCTTGCAGGGTCCAGATACGCAGTATTTT	CASSLQGPDTQYF
-	TRBJ2-3	TRBV6-1	TRBD2	TGTGCCAGCAGTGATATAGCGGGGGGGCGAACAGATACGCAGTATTTT	CASSDIAGGRTDTQYF
-	TRBJ2-7	TRBV29-1	TRBD1	TGCAGCGTTCCGGGACAGGGTAACGAGCAGTACTTC	CSVPGQGNEQYF
-	TRBJ1-2	TRBV18	TRBD1	TGTGCCAGCTCACCAGACAGGGAGAACTATGGCTACACCTTC	CASSPDRENYGYTF
-	TRBJ2-7	TRBV7-2	-	TGTGCCAGCAGCGACCGACAGTACCCCTACGAGCAGTACTTC	CASSDRQYPYEQYF
-	TRBJ2-7	TRBV7-9	-	TGTGCCAGCAGCTTATCCTCAACAGGGAACTACGAGCAGTACTTC	CASSLSSTGNYEQYF
-	TRBJ1-2	TRBV11-2	-	TGTGCCAGCAGCTTGGTACAGGGCCATGGCTACACCTTC	CASSLVQGHGYTF
-	TRBJ2-5	TRBV6-2/TRBV6-3	TRBD2	TGTGCCAGCAGTTACGCGGCTAGCGGGGCCCGGGAGACCCAGTACTTC	CASSYAASGARETQYF
-	TRBJ1-4	TRBV12-3/TRBV12-4	-	TGTGCCAGCTGGACACGAGCTAATGAAAAACTGTTTTTT	CASWTRANEKLFF
-	TRBJ1-1	TRBV19	-	TGTGCCAGTAGTCCCCCGACGGGTAACACTGAAGCTTTCTTT	CASSPPTGNTEAFF
-	TRBJ2-7	TRBV5-6	-	TGTGCCAGCAGACCTAATTCCGGGACTCTCTACGAGCAGTACTTC	CASRPNSGTLYEQYF
-	TRBJ2-7	TRBV19	TRBD2	TGTGCCACCTCAGCGGGGGATCCCTACGAGCAGTACTTC	CATSAGDPYEQYF
-	TRBJ1-4	TRBV27	-	TGTGCCAGCAGTCCAAGGACAGTGAATGAAAAACTGTTTTTT	CASSPRTVNEKLFF
few	TRBJ1-1	TRBV20-1	-	TGCAGTGCTAGTCCCGGGATATCCGAAGCTTTCTTT	CSASPGISEAFF
-	TRBJ2-3	TRBV6-5	-	TGTGCCAGCAGCCGTGGCGGCGGCACAGATACGCAGTATTTT	CASSRGGGTDTQYF
-	TRBJ1-1	TRBV6-1	-	TGTGCCAGCAGTGAAGGGTCCCCCGGCACTGAAGCTTTCTTT	CASSEGSPGTEAFF
-	TRBJ1-6	TRBV19	TRBD1	TGTGCCAGTAGGGACAGGGGCGGCTCACCCCTCCACTTT	CASRDRGGSPLHF
-	TRBJ2-2	TRBV27	-	TGTGCCAGCAAACTACTACGAACCGGAGGACAGCGAGAGAACACCGGGGAGCTGTTTTTT	CASKLLRTGGQRENTGELFF
-	TRBJ1-6	TRBV2	-	TGTGCCAGCAGCCCCCCCAGGGCGGCTTCACCCCTCCACTTT	CASSPPRAASPLHF
-	TRBJ1-1	TRBV18	TRBD1	TGTGCCAGCTCACTAAATGACAGGGGCACTGAAGCTTTCTTT	CASSLNDRGTEAFF
-	TRBJ1-3	TRBV13	TRBD1	TGTGCCAGCAGCTTAGGCCTGGGACAGGGGACTGGAAACACCATATATTTT	CASSLGLGQGTGNTIYF
once	TRBJ2-5	TRBV7-2	-	TGTGCCAGCAGCTTAAACGGGGGAGAGACCCAGTACTTC	CASSLNGGETQYF
-	TRBJ2-2	TRBV6-5	-	TGTGCCAGCAGTCGAAACAAGGGGGGGGAGCTGTTTTTT	CASSRNKGGELFF
-	TRBJ2-7	TRBV27	-	TGTGCCAGCTCGGGACTCTTCTCCTACGAGCAGTACTTC	CASSGLFSYEQYF
once	TRBJ1-2	TRBV27	TRBD1	TGTGCCAGCAATCGGGCAGGGGGGCTAAACTATGGCTACACCTTC	CASNRAGGLNYGYTF
-	TRBJ1-5	TRBV6-5	-	TGTGCCAGCAGACGAAACAGGGATAGCAATCAGCCCCAGCATTTT	CASRRNRDSNQPQHF
once	TRBJ2-7	TRBV4-1	-	TGCGCCAGCAGCCAGGGTGGGACGGCGGACAGCTCCTACGAGCAGTACTTC	CASSQGGTADSSYEQYF
-	TRBJ2-5	TRBV24-1	-	TGTGCCACCAGTGATTTCAAAGAGACCCAGTACTTC	CATSDFKETQYF
-	TRBJ2-7	TRBV11-2	TRBD1	TGTGCCAGCAGTAGGACAGGTACGAACGAGCAGTACTTC	CASSRTGTNEQYF
once	TRBJ2-5	TRBV11-3	TRBD2	TGTGCCAGCAGCTTAAGGACTAGCGGTTCCGAGACCCAGTACTTC	CASSLRTSGSETQYF
once	TRBJ1-3	TRBV2	-	TGTGCCAGCAGTCGGAAGGTGGGACTGCTACGCCCTGGAAACACCATATATTTT	CASSRKVGLLRPGNTIYF
-	TRBJ1-5	TRBV9	-	TGTGCCAGCAGCCACGAGGGTAGCAATCAGCCCCAGCATTTT	CASSHEGSNQPQHF
-	TRBJ1-2	TRBV6-4	-	TGTGCCAGCAGTGACGGGGCAGGGAATGGCTACACCTTC	CASSDGAGNGYTF
-	TRBJ1-6	TRBV27	TRBD1	TGTGCCAGCAGTTTAGAGGACAGGTCACCCCTCCACTTT	CASSLEDRSPLHF
-	TRBJ1-5	TRBV11-2	-	TGTGCCAGCAGCTTCCAGAGCAATCAGCCCCAGCATTTT	CASSFQSNQPQHF
-	TRBJ1-2	TRBV10-2	-	TGCGCCAGCAGGCAGGGGAACTATGGCTACACCTTC	CASRQGNYGYTF
-	TRBJ1-6	TRBV6-1	-	TGTGCCAGCAGTGATAGGATTTGGGACAATAATTCACCCCTCCACTTT	CASSDRIWDNNSPLHF
once	TRBJ2-1	TRBV21-1	-	TGTGCCAGCAGCAGATCACTTCGGAATGAGCAGTTCTTC	CASSRSLRNEQFF
once	TRBJ2-5	TRBV5-1	TRBD1	TGCGCCAGCAGCTGGACAGGGGGACGAGAGACCCAGTACTTC	CASSWTGGRETQYF
-	TRBJ1-1	TRBV5-4	TRBD1	TGTGCCAGCAGCGCCGGACAGGCTACTGAAGCTTTCTTT	CASSAGQATEAFF
-	TRBJ1-1	TRBV6-4	TRBD1	TGTGCCAGCAGTGTTACAGGGGGCGCGGGCACTGAAGCTTTCTTT	CASSVTGGAGTEAFF
-	TRBJ2-7	TRBV14	-	TGTGCCAGCAGCCAAGGATTGGACAAGCTCTCCTACGAGCAGTACTTC	CASSQGLDKLSYEQYF
-	TRBJ2-3	TRBV19	-	TGTGCCAGTAGTACGACAGGCCCAACTAGCACAGATACGCAGTATTTT	CASSTTGPTSTDTQYF
-	TRBJ2-1	TRBV27	TRBD2	TGTGCCAGCAGGAGCGGGAGGCCCCCCTACAATGAGCAGTTCTTC	CASRSGRPPYNEQFF
-	TRBJ2-4	TRBV10-3	TRBD2	TGTGCCATCAGTGAACCTAGCGGTCAAAACATTCAGTACTTC	CAISEPSGQNIQYF
-	TRBJ2-2	TRBV7-6	TRBD2	TGTGCCAGCAGCCTAAGACTAGCGGGGGACACCGGGGAGCTGTTTTTT	CASSLRLAGDTGELFF
-	TRBJ2-7	TRBV7-8	TRBD2	TGTGCCAGCAGCTTGTTGGTAGCGGGGCGCGAGCAGTACTTC	CASSLLVAGREQYF
-	TRBJ1-5	TRBV7-2	-	TGTGCCAGCAGCTTAGTTTTGGGGCGGGAACAGCCCCAGCATTTT	CASSLVLGREQPQHF
-	TRBJ2-6	TRBV28	TRBD1	TGTGCCAGCAGTTTACCAGGGGGCATGGGGGCCAACGTCCTGACTTTC	CASSLPGGMGANVLTF
-	TRBJ2-1	TRBV27	TRBD2	TGTGCCAGCAGTATACTAGCGGGAAGGGGTGATGAGCAGTTCTTC	CASSILAGRGDEQFF
few	TRBJ1-1	TRBV2	-	TGTGCCAGCAGTGAAGCGGGCGCGGGGAGGAGCACTGAAGCTTTCTTT	CASSEAGAGRSTEAFF
-	TRBJ1-1	TRBV5-6	-	TGTGCCAGCAGCTTGGAGTGGGGGGTTCGGACTGAAGCTTTCTTT	CASSLEWGVRTEAFF
-	TRBJ2-7	TRBV19	TRBD2	TGTGCCAGTAGTACCTCTAGCGGGAGCTCCTACGAGCAGTACTTC	CASSTSSGSSYEQYF
-	TRBJ1-3	TRBV5-4	TRBD1	TGTGCCAGCAGCTTGTCCCTTCCGGGACAGGGGGCTGGAAACACCATATATTTT	CASSLSLPGQGAGNTIYF
-	TRBJ1-2	TRBV7-9	TRBD1	TGTGCCAGCAGCTTAGCTTCGCCAGGGGGTGGCTACACCTTC	CASSLASPGGGYTF
-	TRBJ2-1	TRBV14	-	TGTGCCAGCCGTTTATCGGTAGAAAGATACAATGAGCAGTTCTTC	CASRLSVERYNEQFF
-	TRBJ1-5	TRBV30	-	TGTGCCTGGAGTCCAGGTTCCCGTAATCAGCCCCAGCATTTT	CAWSPGSRNQPQHF
-	TRBJ1-4	TRBV19	-	TGTGCCGCCCGGGGGGCTAATGAAAAACTGTTTTTT	CAARGANEKLFF